These 21 T cell receptor beta chains were all obtained from the same sample, sequenced in a study of control samples from healthy donors and cancer patients. Method: immunoSEQ multiplex PCR; TCRdb's copy keeps in-frame clones and lacks some. The profile shows around 130,000 clones, roughly 91% of them singletons. Material for sequencing was PBMCs. The receptors here all came from a man aged 45-65 years with head and neck cancer.

The J gene is TRBJ1-1, the V gene TRBV4-1; D unclear. Trimming took 0 bases from V and 0 from J, leaving 8 bases between them. Germline V gene lookup returns CDR1 MGHRA and CDR2 YSYEKL. This CDR3 spans 15 amino acids. CDR3 protein: CASSQESQLNTEAFF. CDR3 nucleotide sequence: TGCGCCAGCAGCCAAGAATCCCAGTTGAACACTGAAGCTTTCTTT.

The V call is TRBV18, the J call TRBJ1-6; TRBD1 agrees at 9 bases. Per germline, CDR1 KGHSH and CDR2 LQKENI. The CDR3 has 14 residues. Trimming removed 3 bases from V and 10 bases from J; junction bases left unmatched: 4. The CDR3 loop reads CASSPDRGYSPLHF. The CDR3 DNA is TGTGCCAGCTCACCGGACAGGGGATACTCACCCCTCCACTTT.

The chain employs TRBV13 and TRBJ2-3; unclear D gene. CDR3 size: 16 residues. Trimming stripped 4 bases from V and 1 base from J, with 15 bases between. Germline-derived CDR1 and CDR2 are PRHDT and FYEKMQ (reference sequence). The CDR3 spells CASSSTTFSRTDTQYF. For the CDR3, the DNA is TGTGCCAGCAGCTCAACGACCTTCTCACGCACAGATACGCAGTATTTT.

V usage is TRBV2 and J usage is TRBJ1-1, with 7 bases matching TRBD1. Trimming removed 6 bases from V and 0 bases from J; junction bases left unmatched: 10. The CDR3 loop spans 16 amino acids. Germline lookup yields CDR1 SNHLY and CDR2 FYNNEI. CDR3 DNA sequence: TGTGCCAGCAGACAGACAGGGAGCGGCGTGAACACTGAAGCTTTCTTT. Its translation: CASRQTGSGVNTEAFF. The complete variable domain, with remaining parts taken from reference TRBV2 and TRBJ1-1, reads EPEVTQTPSHQVTQMGQEVILRCVPISNHLYFYWYRQILGQKVEFLVSFYNNEISEKSEIFDDQFSVERPDGSNFTLKIRSTKLEDSAMYFCASRQTGSGVNTEAFFGQGTRLTVV.

The chain links TRBV5-5 to TRBJ2-7, with 7 bases matching TRBD1. Per germline, CDR1 SGHKS and CDR2 YYEKEE (reference sequence). This CDR3 contains 17 residues. After removal of 4 bases from V and 3 bases from J, the junction contained 16 bases not matched to a gene. CDR3 in DNA: TGTGCCAGCAGCCTGGAAGCCGGGACAGATGGAGACTACGAGCAGTACTTC. It is translated as CASSLEAGTDGDYEQYF.

The rearrangement joins TRBV7-8 to TRBJ1-1; tentatively, D is TRBD1 (6 bases). V lost 4 bases and J lost 0, with 9 bases in between. The CDR3 runs to 14 residues. Germline loops: CDR1 SGHVS, CDR2 FQNEAQ. CDR3 protein: CASSWRTVNTEAFF. The CDR3 nucleotides are TGTGCCAGCAGCTGGAGGACAGTGAACACTGAAGCTTTCTTT. The full variable domain, with the rest looked up from reference TRBV7-8 and TRBJ1-1, is GAGVSQSPRYKVAKRGQDVALRCDPISGHVSLFWYQQALGQGPEFLTYFQNEAQLDKSGLPSDRFFAERPEGSVSTLKIQRTQQEDSAVYLCASSWRTVNTEAFFGQGTRLTVV.

In its sample, this clone was seen once. The CDR3: CASSYSRGALDTQYF. Written as DNA, the CDR3 is TGTGCCAGCAGTTACTCGAGGGGGGCCCTGGATACGCAGTATTTT. The J gene is TRBJ2-3, the V gene TRBV6-5; perhaps D is TRBD1 or TRBD2 (6 bases each). V was trimmed by 0 bases and J by 6 bases, leaving 13 bases between them. Germline V gives CDR1 MNHEY, CDR2 SVGAGI. The CDR3 length is 15 residues.

This clone occurred once. V and J are TRBV6-2 or TRBV6-3 and TRBJ1-4; perhaps TRBD1 as D (5 bases). Germline CDR1 reads MNHEY; CDR2 reads SVGEGT. The CDR3 is 14 residues long. V was trimmed by 6 bases and J by 8 bases, leaving 16 bases between them. CDR3 region: CASSPGTLMEKLFF. The CDR3 DNA reads as TGTGCCAGCAGCCCCGGGACCCTCATGGAAAAACTGTTTTTT.

V usage is TRBV6-2 or TRBV6-3 and J usage is TRBJ2-7, with D possibly matching TRBD1 (6 bases). CDR1 is MNHEY and CDR2 is SVGEGT in the germline V gene. V gave up 5 bases and J gave up 5 bases, with 10 bases separating them. This CDR3 is 12 amino acids long. The CDR3 is CASSKQGDEQYF. The CDR3 DNA reads as TGTGCCAGCAGTAAACAGGGTGACGAGCAGTACTTC.

The rearrangement joins TRBV19 to TRBJ2-2; a possible D gene is TRBD1 (6 bases). The germline V gene has CDR1 LNHDA and CDR2 SQIVND (reference sequence). The V gene lost 9 bases and the J gene lost 2 bases, with 13 bases spanning the gap. CDR3 size: 14 residues. CDR3 protein: CASSRTVNTGELFF. In DNA, the CDR3 is TGTGCCAGCTCCAGGACAGTAAACACCGGGGAGCTGTTTTTT.

The chain employs TRBV3-1 (or the pseudogene TRBV3-2) and TRBJ2-2; D unresolved. This CDR3 contains 12 residues. V was cut by 1 base and J by 7 bases, with 4 bases left in between. Germline V gene data show CDR1 as LGHDT and CDR2 as YNNKEL (reference sequence). The CDR3 DNA follows: TGTGCCAGCAGCCAAGTGAGCGGGGAGCTGTTTTTT. Translated, it gives CASSQVSGELFF.

The rearrangement uses TRBV7-2 and TRBJ1-5; D uncertain. From germline, CDR1 is SGHTA and CDR2 FQGNSA. This CDR3 spans 16 amino acids. Trimming took off 4 bases at V and 4 bases at J, with 17 bases between the two ends. This CDR3 is CASSSEALGVNQPQHF. DNA for the CDR3: TGTGCCAGCAGCTCCGAGGCCCTGGGCGTAAATCAGCCCCAGCATTTT.

In its sample, this clone was seen once. The chain has TRBV29-1 and TRBJ1-1; 8 nucleotides align to TRBD1. The CDR3 covers 14 residues. CDR1 SQVTM and CDR2 ANQGSEA come from the germline V gene. V was clipped by 7 bases and J by 4 bases; unmatched bases: 11. The CDR3 is CSADKLGQGTEAFF. In nucleotides, the CDR3 is TGCAGCGCCGACAAACTAGGACAGGGCACTGAAGCTTTCTTT.

V and J are TRBV9 and TRBJ2-3; a possible D gene is TRBD1 (6 bases). From germline, CDR1 is SGDLS and CDR2 YYNGEE. The V gene lost 4 bases and the J gene lost 1 base, with 13 bases spanning the gap. The CDR3 is 15 residues long. The CDR3 DNA reads TGTGCCAGCAGCTTGAGAGGGGGACGCACAGATACGCAGTATTTT. It yields the protein CASSLRGGRTDTQYF.

V and J are TRBV6-6 and TRBJ2-7; 11 bases agree with TRBD2. Germline V gives CDR1 MNHNY, CDR2 SVGAGI (reference sequence). This CDR3 is 14 amino acids long. Trimming cost V 6 bases and J 7 bases; bases outside gene matches: 8. Here the CDR3 DNA reads TGTGCCAGCAGCAGGCTAGCGGGGGGTCAGGAGCAGTACTTC. This sequence encodes CASSRLAGGQEQYF.

CDR3 in DNA: TGCGCCAGCAGCCAATGGGCCAGGCGAACTGAAGCTTTCTTT. It yields the protein CASSQWARRTEAFF. V and J are TRBV4-1 and TRBJ1-1; D is unresolved. Trimming pared 2 bases from V and 5 bases from J, leaving 12 bases between. CDR1 and CDR2 from the germline V gene are MGHRA and YSYEKL. The CDR3 sequence is 14 residues long.

The chain recombines TRBV2 with TRBJ1-1, with D hard to call. The CDR3 is 15 residues long. The germline gives CDR1 SNHLY, CDR2 FYNNEI. V dropped 7 bases and J dropped 3 bases, with 18 bases sitting between them. The CDR3 nucleotides are TGTGCCAGCAATGGACTTGAATTAGGGTACACTGAAGCTTTCTTT. Translation: CASNGLELGYTEAFF.

Regarding this clone: The sample has other DNA sequences that encode this CDR3 too. This CDR3 is CASSPGTADTQYF. CDR3 in DNA: TGTGCCAGCTCCCCCGGGACAGCAGATACGCAGTATTTT. The gene calls are TRBV18 and TRBJ2-3, with 7 positions matching TRBD1. Trimming cost V 6 bases and J 4 bases; bases outside gene matches: 4. The CDR3 contains 13 residues. Germline CDR1 KGHSH, CDR2 LQKENI.

The chain joins TRBV7-9 to TRBJ2-2; no reliable D call. Trimming pared 5 bases from V and 4 bases from J, leaving 2 bases between. Germline V gene lookup returns CDR1 SEHNR and CDR2 FQNEAQ (reference sequence). CDR3 size: 11 residues. The CDR3 coding sequence is TGTGCCAGCAGCCCCACCGGGGAGCTGTTTTTT. Encoded protein: CASSPTGELFF.

This clone was seen only once. The chain uses TRBV6-5 and TRBJ2-7, with D uncertain. Trimming took off 5 bases at V and 4 bases at J, with 9 bases between the two ends. The germline gives CDR1 MNHEY, CDR2 SVGAGI. The CDR3 is 12 residues long. The chain's CDR3 is CASSPLGYEQYF. The DNA of the CDR3 is TGTGCCAGCAGTCCCCTAGGGTACGAGCAGTACTTC.

The gene calls are TRBV28 and TRBJ1-5, with D tentatively TRBD1 (5 bases). V was cut by 2 bases and J by 3 bases, with 14 bases left in between. Per germline, CDR1 MDHEN and CDR2 SYDVKM. This CDR3 region has 16 residues. The CDR3 is CASSLISSRVNQPQHF. CDR3 nucleotides: TGTGCCAGCAGTTTAATTTCAAGCAGGGTCAATCAGCCCCAGCATTTT.